One and the same sample provided the 20 T cell receptor beta chains below, sequenced in a study of blood T cell repertoires in COVID-19. Using immunoSEQ multiplex PCR, the repertoire was profiled, and TCRdb retains in-frame clones only, with some absent. This sample yields 180,000 or so clones, of which around 85% are seen a single time; roughly 8.2% belongs to the top ten. The sample consisted of peripheral blood. The receptors originated from a man aged 55-75 years with acute or convalescent COVID-19.

This chain joins TRBV6-2 or TRBV6-3 and TRBJ1-1; tentative D call: TRBD1 (6 bases). The V end lost 0 bases, the J end lost 10 bases, and 6 bases lay between the germline ends. The CDR3 sequence is 11 residues long. CDR1 is MNHEY and CDR2 is SVGEGT in the germline V gene. The CDR3 region has the DNA TGTGCCAGCAGTTACTCAGGGGGAGCTTTCTTT. Translation: CASSYSGGAFF.

The chain joins TRBV5-4 to TRBJ2-1, with TRBD2 matching 11 bases. Per the germline V gene, CDR1 is SGHNT and CDR2 is YYREEE (reference sequence). The V and J ends lost 2 bases and 6 bases, in that order; junction bases with no gene match: 4. The CDR3 extends over 15 amino acids. DNA for the CDR3: TGTGCCAGCAGCTTCGATAGCGGGAGGGCCAATGAGCAGTTCTTC. Encoded protein: CASSFDSGRANEQFF. Using reference TRBV5-4 and TRBJ2-1 for the parts outside the CDR3, the full variable domain is ETGVTQSPTHLIKTRGQQVTLRCSSQSGHNTVSWYQQALGQGPQFIFQYYREEENGRGNFPPRFSGLQFPNYSSELNVNALELDDSALYLCASSFDSGRANEQFFGPGTRLTVL.

This chain uses TRBV28 with TRBJ2-7; 9 bases agree with TRBD1. J was trimmed by 3 bases and V by 7 bases; bases with no gene match: 13. CDR3 length: 16 residues. Germline assignment: CDR1 MDHEN and CDR2 SYDVKM. The CDR3 DNA sequence: TGTGCCAGCAATTCCAACAGGGGGCGGGTAGGCTACGAGCAGTACTTC. Encoded protein: CASNSNRGRVGYEQYF.

The chain employs TRBV28 and TRBJ1-2; no definite D call. CDR3 length: 13 amino acids. Trimming removed 6 bases at V and 4 bases at J, with 12 bases between. Germline V lookup: CDR1 MDHEN, CDR2 SYDVKM. The CDR3 region has the DNA TGTGCCAGCAGACCGGGGATCTCCTATGGCTACACCTTC. It codes for CASRPGISYGYTF.

The chain has TRBV9 and TRBJ2-2; D perhaps matches TRBD2 (5 bases). The CDR3 extends over 14 amino acids. CDR1 is SGDLS, CDR2 YYNGEE, per germline. Trimming removed 0 bases from V and 7 bases from J, with 10 bases in between. DNA for the CDR3: TGTGCCAGCAGCGTAGGCGGAGAGGGCGGGGAGCTGTTTTTT. Its protein is CASSVGGEGGELFF.

The gene calls are TRBV5-6 and TRBJ2-2; D call uncertain. This CDR3 has 15 amino acids. Germline CDR1 reads SGHDT; CDR2 reads YYEEEE. V dropped 0 bases and J dropped 1 base, with 7 bases sitting between them. The CDR3 spells CASSLGPRNTGELFF. CDR3 bases: TGTGCCAGCAGCTTGGGTCCGAGGAACACCGGGGAGCTGTTTTTT.

The chain employs TRBV10-1 and TRBJ2-7; 10 nucleotides align to TRBD1. This CDR3 contains 15 residues. Germline V gives CDR1 WNHNN, CDR2 SYGVQD (reference sequence). Trimming took 3 bases from V and 4 from J; bases not matched to a gene: 6. CDR3 region: CASSDPGQGRYEQYF. The DNA of the CDR3 is TGCGCCAGCAGTGACCCGGGACAGGGGAGGTACGAGCAGTACTTC.

J is TRBJ2-1 and V is TRBV24-1; possible D gene TRBD2, 6 bases. Trimming took 3 bases from V and 3 from J, leaving 11 bases between them. This CDR3 comprises 15 residues. CDR1 and CDR2 from the germline V gene are KGHDR and SFDVKD. In DNA, the CDR3 is TGTGCCACCAGTGATCAAAGGAGGGTCTACAATGAGCAGTTCTTC. Its protein is CATSDQRRVYNEQFF.

V gene TRBV28 combines with J gene TRBJ1-2; a weak D match, TRBD1 (5 bases). V lost 3 bases to trimming and J lost 3 bases, with 11 bases between them. Germline lookup yields CDR1 MDHEN and CDR2 SYDVKM. The CDR3 totals 14 residues. DNA of the CDR3: TGTGCCAGCAGTTTTCACGGAGGGGACTATGGCTACACCTTC. This gives the protein CASSFHGGDYGYTF.

The chain recombines TRBV10-3 with TRBJ1-5; D not resolved. The CDR3 sequence is 17 residues long. V lost 0 bases and J lost 0, with 12 bases in between. Germline values: CDR1 ENHRY, CDR2 SYGVKD. CDR3 residues: CAISESKASLSNQPQHF. The DNA for the CDR3 is TGTGCCATCAGTGAGTCGAAAGCTAGCCTTAGCAATCAGCCCCAGCATTTT.

The chain employs TRBV5-8 and TRBJ2-1, with D perhaps TRBD1 (5 bases). The CDR3 is 15 amino acids. Germline values: CDR1 SGHTS, CDR2 YDEGEE. V was pared by 0 bases and J by 8 bases, with 15 bases between. The CDR3 protein is CASSLERQGLDEQFF. DNA of the CDR3: TGTGCCAGCAGCTTGGAACGGCAGGGCCTGGATGAGCAGTTCTTC.

With respect to this clone: Relative to the germline gene, one junction end is altered; a read error may explain this. The chain has TRBV10-3 and TRBJ1-1; 7 nucleotides line up with TRBD1. Per germline, CDR1 ENHRY and CDR2 SYGVKD. This CDR3 has 15 amino acids. CDR3 bases: TGTGCCATCCGTGAACCCCCCGACAGGGACACTGAAGCTTTCTTT. Its protein product is CAIREPPDRDTEAFF.

The chain has TRBV28 and TRBJ2-1; 9 bases match TRBD1. The CDR3 contains 14 residues. The junction had 14 bases not matched to a gene; V was cut back by 5 bases and J by 15 bases. Germline V gene data show CDR1 as MDHEN and CDR2 as SYDVKM. CDR3 in DNA: TGTGCCAGCAGTGGCCAGGGGCGGGGACAGGGCTCGTTCTTC. This encodes CASSGQGRGQGSFF.

The genes are TRBV11-2 and TRBJ1-4, with 7 bases that match TRBD1. The CDR3 sequence is 12 residues long. V trimming: 2 bases; J trimming: 12 bases; junction bases outside the gene matches: 3. CDR1 is SGHAT, CDR2 FQNNGV, per germline. The chain's CDR3 is CASSLITGELFF. The CDR3 DNA sequence: TGTGCCAGCAGCTTAATCACAGGGGAACTGTTTTTT. Using reference TRBV11-2 and TRBJ1-4 for the parts outside the CDR3, the full variable domain is EAGVAQSPRYKIIEKRQSVAFWCNPISGHATLYWYQQILGQGPKLLIQFQNNGVVDDSQLPKDRFSAERLKGVDSTLKIQPAKLEDSAVYLCASSLITGELFFGSGTQLSVL.

The J gene is TRBJ1-4, the V gene TRBV5-1; 7 positions agree with TRBD1. This CDR3 is 16 amino acids long. The junction had 8 bases not matched to a gene; V was cut back by 4 bases and J by 2 bases. Germline V lookup: CDR1 SGHRS, CDR2 YFSETQ. CDR3 nucleotide sequence: TGCGCCAGCAGCGAGAGACAGGGCCCCACTAATGAAAAACTGTTTTTT. Its protein is CASSERQGPTNEKLFF.

The J gene is TRBJ1-6, the V gene TRBV5-1; D ambiguous. V was clipped by 2 bases and J by 0 bases, with 6 bases between them. Looked up from germline, CDR1 is SGHRS and CDR2 is YFSETQ. This CDR3 spans 15 amino acids. The DNA for the CDR3 is TGCGCCAGCAGCTTTTCTAGCTCCTATAATTCACCCCTCCACTTT. It is translated as CASSFSSSYNSPLHF.

The chain has TRBV24-1 and TRBJ2-3; weak D call: TRBD2 (6 bases). CDR1 KGHDR and CDR2 SFDVKD come from the germline V gene. The CDR3 covers 15 residues. V dropped 3 bases and J dropped 2 bases, with 11 bases sitting between them. The CDR3 coding sequence is TGTGCCACCAGTGATGCCGCGGGGTACACAGATACGCAGTATTTT. This translates into CATSDAAGYTDTQYF.

This clone has only one observation. This sequence joins TRBV7-8 and TRBJ1-6; D perhaps matches TRBD1 (5 bases). Trimming pared 5 bases from V and 7 bases from J, leaving 15 bases between. Germline values: CDR1 SGHVS, CDR2 FQNEAQ. CDR3 length equals 15 residues. Here the CDR3 reads CASSKRDGGNSPLHF. DNA for the CDR3: TGTGCCAGCAGCAAAAGGGACGGAGGGAATTCACCCCTCCACTTT. Complete variable domain (other parts from reference TRBV7-8 and TRBJ1-6): GAGVSQSPRYKVAKRGQDVALRCDPISGHVSLFWYQQALGQGPEFLTYFQNEAQLDKSGLPSDRFFAERPEGSVSTLKIQRTQQEDSAVYLCASSKRDGGNSPLHFGNGTRLTVT.

This chain joins TRBV5-6 and TRBJ2-5, with 7 bases that match TRBD1. Germline CDR1 is SGHDT and CDR2 is YYEEEE. This CDR3 is 15 amino acids long. The V and J ends lost 0 bases and 5 bases, in that order; junction bases with no gene match: 7. As DNA, the CDR3 is TGTGCCAGCAGCTTGGAACAGGGGCCCTGGGAGACCCAGTACTTC. This translates into CASSLEQGPWETQYF.

CDR3 in DNA: TGCGCCAGCAGTGACGGGGTTGGGGTTAACTATGGCTACACCTTC. Translation: CASSDGVGVNYGYTF. This chain uses TRBV10-2 with TRBJ1-2, with unresolved D. The germline V gene has CDR1 WSHSY and CDR2 SAAADI. The CDR3 runs 15 residues. Trimming removed 3 bases at V and 1 base at J, with 12 bases between.